This T cell receptor (beta chain) was sequenced for a study of blood T cell repertoires in COVID-19. Study at large: Spain, Italy and the United States supplied samples that represented acute and convalescent COVID-19.

Per the original data handling: Using reference gene primer amplification, nucleated cell counts were estimated. Profiled with immunoSEQ multiplex PCR; TCRdb holds only in-frame clones, not every one. That table is the source of V, J and clone size, and D and trimming were worked out from the DNA. The table records around 250,000 clones, around 80% of them present only once. Sequencing used peripheral blood. This TCR was sampled from a woman of 80 years or more with acute or convalescent COVID-19.

This CDR3 is CASSDGGLNYGYTF. The DNA for the CDR3 is TGTGCCAGCAGCGACGGGGGACTGAACTATGGCTACACCTTC. This chain joins TRBV4-2 and TRBJ1-2; D may be TRBD1 (5 bases). Trimming took off 5 bases at V and 2 bases at J, with 12 bases between the two ends. Germline V CDR1 and CDR2: LGHNA, YNFKEQ. The length of the CDR3 is 14 residues.